This T cell receptor (beta chain) derives from a study of CD8 T cells in ankylosing spondylitis. In its sample, this clonotype was seen many times. Its antigen is currently unknown. Study-level points and caveats: CD8+ by phenotype, disease-linked clones were relatively rare in peripheral blood. It appeared that ankylosing spondylitis blood was characterized by a TCR beta motif of several highly homologous variants. Past research had described some motif variants in reactive arthritis synovial fluid and blood.

Making the TCR beta libraries involved quantitative 5'-RACE with molecular barcodes. TCRdb used MiXCR to reprocess the 5' RACE reads, holding one entry per CDR3 protein. Of about 320,000 distinct CDR3 sequences listed, about 9.9% were seen once; the top ten hold roughly a tenth. The sequenced material came from blood, either unsorted or a sorted T cell fraction (not recorded which). The clonotype was recovered from a female donor with ankylosing spondylitis or in good health (not recorded which).

CDR3 nucleotides: TGTGCCATCAGTGAGTCGATGGCCAGCTTCAGCTCTGGGGCCAACGTCCTGACTTTC. It specifies CAISESMASFSSGANVLTF. The V gene is TRBV10-3, the J gene TRBJ2-6; D is ambiguous. Germline assignment: CDR1 ENHRY and CDR2 SYGVKD. This CDR3 has 19 amino acids. V was trimmed by 0 bases and J by 0 bases, leaving 15 bases between them.